A selection of T cell receptor beta chains follows, all from one sample in a study of human thymus T cells. Sequencing was performed with immunoSEQ multiplex PCR; in TCRdb, only in-frame clones are kept and a portion is missing. The sample yields around 120,000 clones, just under 95% seen once. Sequencing was performed on thymus tissue. The source of these receptors is a boy younger than two with a congenital heart defect but otherwise immunologically healthy. Both conserved end residues are part of each CDR3. Each record gives: J gene, V gene, D gene, CDR3 DNA, CDR3 protein. The D gene is left open where the match is weak.

J: TRBJ1-2
V: TRBV30
D: TRBD1
DNA: TGTGCCTGGAGAAGGGACAGCCACTTTGGGTATGGCTACACCTTC
CDR3: CAWRRDSHFGYGYTF

J: TRBJ2-5
V: TRBV4-3
D: NA
DNA: TGCGCCAGCAGCCCAAGCGGGCAAGAGACCCAGTACTTC
CDR3: CASSPSGQETQYF

J: TRBJ2-7
V: TRBV4-2
D: TRBD1
DNA: TGTGCCAGCAGCCTTAAGACAGGGGGCTACGAGCAGTACTTC
CDR3: CASSLKTGGYEQYF

J: TRBJ2-7
V: TRBV7-2
D: NA
DNA: TGTGCCAGCAGCTCGAACTCCTACGAGCAGTACTTC
CDR3: CASSSNSYEQYF

J: TRBJ1-6
V: TRBV7-2
D: TRBD1
DNA: TGTGCCAGCAGCCCGGGGGACAGGGTGATAGGGAATAATTCACCCCTCCACTTT
CDR3: CASSPGDRVIGNNSPLHF

J: TRBJ2-1
V: TRBV28
D: NA
DNA: TGTGCCAGCAGTGCACGCCCCGACAGGCCCGCCAATGAGCAGTTCTTC
CDR3: CASSARPDRPANEQFF

J: TRBJ1-3
V: TRBV7-2
D: NA
DNA: TGTGCCAGCAGCTTAGATGGTGTATTGAAGAGCTCTGGAAACACCATATATTTT
CDR3: CASSLDGVLKSSGNTIYF

J: TRBJ2-3
V: TRBV5-1
D: NA
DNA: TGCGCCAGCAGCTTGGACGCTCCTAGAACGCAGTATTTT
CDR3: CASSLDAPRTQYF

J: TRBJ2-3
V: TRBV28
D: NA
DNA: TGTGCCAGCATAAGCACAGATACGCAGTATTTT
CDR3: CASISTDTQYF

J: TRBJ2-2
V: TRBV9
D: TRBD2
DNA: TGTGCCAGCAGCGAGCGGGGTTTAATCTGGGGAACGACCGGGGAGCTGTTTTTT
CDR3: CASSERGLIWGTTGELFF

J: TRBJ2-2
V: TRBV28
D: NA
DNA: TGTGCCACCGAACGACAGGATATCACCGGGGAGCTGTTTTTT
CDR3: CATERQDITGELFF

J: TRBJ1-2
V: TRBV7-2
D: NA
DNA: TGTGCCGGGGCAGGCGGCAACTATGGCTACACCTTC
CDR3: CAGAGGNYGYTF

J: TRBJ2-4
V: TRBV7-9
D: TRBD2
DNA: TGTGCCAGCAGCTCTAGCGGGGGCATTCGGAAAAACATTCAGTACTTC
CDR3: CASSSSGGIRKNIQYF

J: TRBJ1-4
V: TRBV5-4
D: TRBD1
DNA: TGTGCCAGCGGCCTACGGGACAGGAATGAAAAACTGTTTTTT
CDR3: CASGLRDRNEKLFF

J: TRBJ1-4
V: TRBV5-1
D: NA
DNA: TGCGCCAGCAGCTTGGAATTCCGGGGACGTCATAATGAAAAACTGTTTTTT
CDR3: CASSLEFRGRHNEKLFF